These 2 T cell receptor beta chains share one sample of origin, sequenced in a study of blood T cell repertoires in COVID-19. Only in-frame clones appear in the TCRdb table, and some are missing; sequencing was by immunoSEQ multiplex PCR. The sample lists roughly 290,000 clones, 70% to 90% seen once, with around 2.2% in the top ten. Sequencing used PBMCs or T cells enriched from blood (not recorded which). The receptors were sampled from a man between 25 and 39 years old who had recovered from COVID-19.

This sequence joins TRBV6-5 and TRBJ1-6; 7 bases fit TRBD1. V shed 5 bases, J shed 7 bases, and the junction held 5 bases outside the gene matches. The CDR3 runs to 14 residues. Germline values: CDR1 MNHEY, CDR2 SVGAGI. CDR3 bases: TGTGCCAGCAGTAAGACAGGGCCAAATTCACCCCTCCACTTT. This sequence encodes CASSKTGPNSPLHF.

The genes are TRBV11-2 and TRBJ1-1; D is uncertain. Trimming stripped 1 base from V and 1 base from J, with 13 bases between. Per the germline V gene, CDR1 is SGHAT and CDR2 is FQNNGV. The CDR3 has 16 residues. This CDR3 reads CASSLVLVIKNTEAFF. CDR3 nucleotides: TGTGCCAGCAGCTTAGTACTCGTGATCAAGAACACTGAAGCTTTCTTT.